Listed below are T cell receptor beta chains from one sample, sequenced in a study of shared clonotypes between healthy human individuals. Measured with immunoSEQ multiplex PCR; TCRdb has only the in-frame clones, and not every one. The sample holds around 600,000 clones, roughly 98% seen once. Sequencing input: naive CD8+ T cells sorted from blood. These receptors all come from a man aged 25-40 years in good health. CDR3s leave out the opening cysteine and the closing phenylalanine or tryptophan. The order of the fields is J gene, V gene, D gene, CDR3 protein. The D gene is left open where the match is weak.

j_call: TRBJ1-4; v_call: TRBV5-1; d_call: TRBD1; cdr3_aa: ASSDPGQGAIGEKLF
j_call: TRBJ2-1; v_call: TRBV7-8; d_call: TRBD2; cdr3_aa: ASSPGLGSYNEQF
j_call: TRBJ1-2; v_call: TRBV15; d_call: .; cdr3_aa: ATSRPGEGTNYGYT
j_call: TRBJ2-6; v_call: TRBV9; d_call: .; cdr3_aa: ASSVARGARAISGANVLT
j_call: TRBJ2-3; v_call: TRBV5-6; d_call: TRBD2; cdr3_aa: ASSLGTSGRSTDTQY
j_call: TRBJ1-5; v_call: TRBV9; d_call: TRBD1; cdr3_aa: ASSDQGGVGQPQH
j_call: TRBJ2-7; v_call: TRBV28; d_call: .; cdr3_aa: ASSFLAGPYEQY
j_call: TRBJ2-2; v_call: TRBV27; d_call: .; cdr3_aa: ASSTRLGMAPGELF
j_call: TRBJ2-1; v_call: TRBV5-4; d_call: TRBD2; cdr3_aa: ASSWTSGNDEQF
j_call: TRBJ2-3; v_call: TRBV11-2; d_call: .; cdr3_aa: ASSPRDSSTDTQY
j_call: TRBJ2-7; v_call: TRBV5-1; d_call: .; cdr3_aa: ASSPGVGRYEQY
j_call: TRBJ1-5; v_call: TRBV7-8; d_call: .; cdr3_aa: ASSLEWHHREADSNQPQH
j_call: TRBJ2-7; v_call: TRBV27; d_call: .; cdr3_aa: ASSPDSGNYEQY
j_call: TRBJ2-7; v_call: TRBV28; d_call: TRBD1; cdr3_aa: ASSSLLGQLYEQY
j_call: TRBJ2-1; v_call: TRBV29-1; d_call: TRBD2; cdr3_aa: SVEDLRAGGSNEQF
j_call: TRBJ2-1; v_call: TRBV30; d_call: .; cdr3_aa: AYRDSYNEQF
j_call: TRBJ2-7; v_call: TRBV5-1; d_call: TRBD2; cdr3_aa: ASSLGIAGDNYEQY
j_call: TRBJ1-1; v_call: TRBV6-1; d_call: .; cdr3_aa: ASSDRVTEAF
j_call: TRBJ2-3; v_call: TRBV5-4; d_call: TRBD2; cdr3_aa: ASSSIPGLASTDTQY
j_call: TRBJ1-1; v_call: TRBV15; d_call: .; cdr3_aa: ATRWMVDTEAF
j_call: TRBJ2-7; v_call: TRBV9; d_call: TRBD2; cdr3_aa: ASSPSGGGPRRYYEQY
j_call: TRBJ2-3; v_call: TRBV29-1; d_call: .; cdr3_aa: SVDGGTDSRGTQY
j_call: TRBJ2-2; v_call: TRBV29-1; d_call: .; cdr3_aa: SDQRRNTGELF
j_call: TRBJ1-5; v_call: TRBV11-3; d_call: .; cdr3_aa: ASSQNRRLSNQPQH
j_call: TRBJ2-3; v_call: TRBV29-1; d_call: TRBD2; cdr3_aa: SALAGRSGDTQY
j_call: TRBJ2-5; v_call: TRBV9; d_call: .; cdr3_aa: ASSVGDWPETQY
j_call: TRBJ2-7; v_call: TRBV29-1; d_call: TRBD2; cdr3_aa: SVDYPVAGVGYEQY
j_call: TRBJ2-2; v_call: TRBV11-2; d_call: .; cdr3_aa: ASSATQSGELF
j_call: TRBJ1-1; v_call: TRBV27; d_call: .; cdr3_aa: ASSSGGHTEAF
j_call: TRBJ2-7; v_call: TRBV10-1; d_call: TRBD2; cdr3_aa: ATQLADSYEQY
j_call: TRBJ2-1; v_call: TRBV29-1; d_call: .; cdr3_aa: SVESQSYYNEQF